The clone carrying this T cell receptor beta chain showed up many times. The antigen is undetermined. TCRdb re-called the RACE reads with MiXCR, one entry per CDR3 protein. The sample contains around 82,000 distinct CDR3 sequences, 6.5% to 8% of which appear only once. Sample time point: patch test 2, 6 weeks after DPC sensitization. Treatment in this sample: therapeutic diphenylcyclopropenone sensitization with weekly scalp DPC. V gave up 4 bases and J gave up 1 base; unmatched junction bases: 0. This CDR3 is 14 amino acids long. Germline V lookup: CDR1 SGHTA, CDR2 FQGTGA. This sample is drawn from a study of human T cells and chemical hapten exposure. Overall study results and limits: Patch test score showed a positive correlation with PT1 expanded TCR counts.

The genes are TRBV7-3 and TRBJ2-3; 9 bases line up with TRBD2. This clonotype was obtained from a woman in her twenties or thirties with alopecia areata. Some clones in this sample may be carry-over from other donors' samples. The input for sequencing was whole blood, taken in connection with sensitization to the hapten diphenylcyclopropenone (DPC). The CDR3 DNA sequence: TGTGCCAGCAGCTCTAGCGGGGGCACAGATACGCAGTATTTT. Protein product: CASSSSGGTDTQYF.